Listed below are T cell receptor beta chains from one sample, sequenced in a study of blood T cell repertoires in COVID-19. Profiled with immunoSEQ multiplex PCR; TCRdb holds only in-frame clones, not every one. Of roughly 43,000 clones in the sample, 85% to 90% are singletons; the top ten hold about 2.8%. The sequencing sample was made of peripheral blood. The receptors here all came from a man aged 50-59 years with active COVID-19. The CDR3 runs from the conserved cysteine through the conserved F or W. The order of the fields is clone size, CDR3 length, D gene, V gene, J gene, CDR3 DNA, CDR3 protein. D genes are given only for firm matches. Rows may omit the clone size; those that give it use once, few, many or a size class.

clone_size: .
cdr3_length: 16
d_call: TRBD1
v_call: TRBV28
j_call: TRBJ1-1
cdr3_nt: TGTGCCAGCACTCCACAGGGGGGGTTAAGGCAAACTGAAGCTTTCTTT
cdr3_aa: CASTPQGGLRQTEAFF

clone_size: few
cdr3_length: 16
d_call: TRBD1
v_call: TRBV5-4
j_call: TRBJ1-2
cdr3_nt: TGTGCCAGCAGGCTCCCGGGACAGGGGGCGCGAAATGGCTACACCTTC
cdr3_aa: CASRLPGQGARNGYTF

clone_size: .
cdr3_length: 16
d_call: .
v_call: TRBV5-4
j_call: TRBJ2-3
cdr3_nt: TGTGCCAGCAGCCCCGAATCGGGGAGGAGCACAGATACGCAGTATTTT
cdr3_aa: CASSPESGRSTDTQYF

clone_size: .
cdr3_length: 18
d_call: .
v_call: TRBV5-8
j_call: TRBJ2-5
cdr3_nt: TGTGCCAGCAGCTTGGGTAACCTTCTCCGGGACACCCAAGAGACCCAGTACTTC
cdr3_aa: CASSLGNLLRDTQETQYF

clone_size: .
cdr3_length: 12
d_call: TRBD1
v_call: TRBV30
j_call: TRBJ1-2
cdr3_nt: TGTGCCATAATCAGGGGGCTAGATGGCTACACCTTC
cdr3_aa: CAIIRGLDGYTF

clone_size: .
cdr3_length: 15
d_call: TRBD2
v_call: TRBV6-2/TRBV6-3
j_call: TRBJ2-1
cdr3_nt: TGTGCCAGCAGTGCGACTAGCGGGGGCTACAATGAGCAGTTCTTC
cdr3_aa: CASSATSGGYNEQFF

clone_size: .
cdr3_length: 13
d_call: .
v_call: TRBV12-3/TRBV12-4
j_call: TRBJ1-2
cdr3_nt: TGTGCCAGCAGTTTGAAGACAGAGCATGGCTACACCTTC
cdr3_aa: CASSLKTEHGYTF

clone_size: .
cdr3_length: 15
d_call: .
v_call: TRBV29-1
j_call: TRBJ2-6
cdr3_nt: TGCAGCGTACAGAATCCAAAATCTGGGGCCAACGTCCTGACTTTC
cdr3_aa: CSVQNPKSGANVLTF

clone_size: .
cdr3_length: 14
d_call: .
v_call: TRBV4-3
j_call: TRBJ1-1
cdr3_nt: TGCGCCAGCAGCCGCCAGGGGACGAACACTGAAGCTTTCTTT
cdr3_aa: CASSRQGTNTEAFF

clone_size: .
cdr3_length: 15
d_call: TRBD2
v_call: TRBV7-9
j_call: TRBJ2-2
cdr3_nt: TGTGCCAGCAGCTTGGGACTAGCGGGCACCGGGGAGCTGTTTTTT
cdr3_aa: CASSLGLAGTGELFF

clone_size: .
cdr3_length: 16
d_call: TRBD2
v_call: TRBV11-1
j_call: TRBJ2-5
cdr3_nt: TGTGCCAGCAGCTTAAACCTTCTAGCGGATCAAGAGACCCAGTACTTC
cdr3_aa: CASSLNLLADQETQYF

clone_size: once
cdr3_length: 11
d_call: .
v_call: TRBV6-5
j_call: TRBJ2-3
cdr3_nt: TGTGCCAGCAGTTACCTCCGGGAACAGTATTTT
cdr3_aa: CASSYLREQYF

clone_size: .
cdr3_length: 13
d_call: .
v_call: TRBV29-1
j_call: TRBJ1-5
cdr3_nt: TGCAGCGTTCGGACAGACATTAGTGGGCCCCAGCATTTT
cdr3_aa: CSVRTDISGPQHF

clone_size: .
cdr3_length: 14
d_call: .
v_call: TRBV2
j_call: TRBJ1-1
cdr3_nt: TGTGCCAGCAGAGGACAGATTATGAACACTGAAGCTTTCTTT
cdr3_aa: CASRGQIMNTEAFF

clone_size: .
cdr3_length: 15
d_call: .
v_call: TRBV18
j_call: TRBJ1-1
cdr3_nt: TGTGCCAGCTCACCACAGCAGGGGTCGAGCACTGAAGCTTTCTTT
cdr3_aa: CASSPQQGSSTEAFF

clone_size: .
cdr3_length: 13
d_call: .
v_call: TRBV6-2/TRBV6-3
j_call: TRBJ2-1
cdr3_nt: TGTGCCAGCAGTTACGAGACAGAAAATGAGCAGTTCTTC
cdr3_aa: CASSYETENEQFF

clone_size: .
cdr3_length: 14
d_call: .
v_call: TRBV6-5
j_call: TRBJ2-7
cdr3_nt: TGTGCCAGCAGTCCGTCAGTTGGGGGCAACGAGCAGTACTTC
cdr3_aa: CASSPSVGGNEQYF

clone_size: .
cdr3_length: 15
d_call: .
v_call: TRBV7-2
j_call: TRBJ1-6
cdr3_nt: TGTGCCAGCAGCTTAGTGTATCGGGTTGAGTCACCCCTCCACTTT
cdr3_aa: CASSLVYRVESPLHF

clone_size: .
cdr3_length: 14
d_call: .
v_call: TRBV7-2
j_call: TRBJ2-7
cdr3_nt: TGTGCCAGCAGCCTCGGACAGAGAGACTACGAGCAGTACTTC
cdr3_aa: CASSLGQRDYEQYF

clone_size: .
cdr3_length: 13
d_call: .
v_call: TRBV24-1
j_call: TRBJ1-5
cdr3_nt: TGTGCCACCAAAACAGGGCCCGGTCAGCCCCAGCATTTT
cdr3_aa: CATKTGPGQPQHF

clone_size: .
cdr3_length: 11
d_call: .
v_call: TRBV6-6
j_call: TRBJ1-1
cdr3_nt: TGTGCCAGCAGAGGAGGGACTGAAGCTTTCTTT
cdr3_aa: CASRGGTEAFF

clone_size: .
cdr3_length: 16
d_call: .
v_call: TRBV2
j_call: TRBJ2-2
cdr3_nt: TGTGCCAGCAGTGAAGGGGTGACTCCGAGGGCCGGGGAGCTGTTTTTT
cdr3_aa: CASSEGVTPRAGELFF

clone_size: .
cdr3_length: 14
d_call: .
v_call: TRBV24-1
j_call: TRBJ1-5
cdr3_nt: TGTGCCACCAGTGATCCCGGGAGTAATCAGCCCCAGCATTTT
cdr3_aa: CATSDPGSNQPQHF

clone_size: .
cdr3_length: 14
d_call: .
v_call: TRBV6-2/TRBV6-3
j_call: TRBJ2-5
cdr3_nt: TGTGCCAGCAGTTTCACAGGGAAACCAGAGACCCAATACTTC
cdr3_aa: CASSFTGKPETQYF

clone_size: .
cdr3_length: 15
d_call: TRBD1
v_call: TRBV4-1
j_call: TRBJ1-3
cdr3_nt: TGCGCCAGCAGTATCGGACAGGGGTTTGGAAACACCATATATTTT
cdr3_aa: CASSIGQGFGNTIYF

clone_size: .
cdr3_length: 16
d_call: .
v_call: TRBV28
j_call: TRBJ1-6
cdr3_nt: TGTGCCAGCAGTGGCCCAGGGGAATCCAGTTCTTCACCCCTCCACTTT
cdr3_aa: CASSGPGESSSSPLHF

clone_size: .
cdr3_length: 14
d_call: .
v_call: TRBV3-1/TRBV3-2
j_call: TRBJ2-5
cdr3_nt: TGTGCCAGCAGCCAACAGGCCCAACAAGAGACCCAGTACTTC
cdr3_aa: CASSQQAQQETQYF

clone_size: .
cdr3_length: 15
d_call: .
v_call: TRBV11-2
j_call: TRBJ1-5
cdr3_nt: TGTGCCAGCAGCTTATCGGTAGTTGGCAATCAGCCCCAGCATTTT
cdr3_aa: CASSLSVVGNQPQHF

clone_size: .
cdr3_length: 14
d_call: .
v_call: TRBV27
j_call: TRBJ1-1
cdr3_nt: TGTGCCAGCAGTGTTTACAGGGAGAACACTGAAGCTTTCTTT
cdr3_aa: CASSVYRENTEAFF